This record looks at one TCR beta chain sequence and its context. These data originate in a study of blood T cell repertoires in COVID-19. Turning to the study itself: Sources were T cells, B-cell-depleted T cells, or PBMCs; the material itself was cDNA or gDNA.

Per the original data handling: By means of reference gene primer amplification, nucleated cell counts were estimated. TCRdb keeps only in-frame clones here, not all; method: immunoSEQ multiplex PCR. V, J and clone size are taken as reported in that table, and D and trimming were inferred from the DNA itself. This sample has about 110,000 clones; 70% to 85% occur once, and the top ten carry less than 2%. CDR3 length: 14 residues. Trimming left V 2 bases short and J 2 bases short, with 9 bases between. In germline, CDR1 is SGHTA, CDR2 FQGNSA. Sequenced sample: peripheral blood. The TCR was taken from a woman aged 40 to 55 with acute or convalescent COVID-19. The chain employs TRBV7-2 and TRBJ1-1; no reliable D call. The CDR3 loop reads CASSLRRGNTEAFF. DNA of the CDR3: TGTGCCAGCAGCTTAAGGCGAGGAAACACTGAAGCTTTCTTT.